This T cell receptor (beta chain) was captured by sequencing in a study of blood T cell repertoires in COVID-19. Study as a whole: There were acute and convalescent COVID-19 samples, and they came from the United States, Italy and Spain. T cells, B-cell-depleted T cells, or PBMCs supplied cDNA or gDNA.

Seattle-derived patients entered the study during active infection and were followed longitudinally. The CDR3 has 14 amino acids. In germline, CDR1 is LNHDA, CDR2 SQIVND (reference sequence). The germline V and J ends were trimmed by 9 bases and 1 base, with 12 bases remaining between them. Per the original data handling: Amplification from reference gene primers served as the basis for estimated nucleated cell counts. The assay was immunoSEQ multiplex PCR, and TCRdb's table has in-frame clones only and misses some. For V, J and clone size, that table is used; D and trimming come from the DNA. Among around 150,000 clones listed, about nine tenths were seen once.

V is TRBV19 and J is TRBJ2-2; the D gene is possibly TRBD1 (5 bases). The TCR sequence derives from a man aged 30 to 45 with COVID-19, enrolled during active disease. What was sequenced was peripheral blood. CDR3 region: CASLPGWNTGELFF. CDR3 DNA sequence: TGTGCCAGCCTCCCAGGGTGGAACACCGGGGAGCTGTTTTTT.